This TCR beta chain is from a study of cytomegalovirus exposure and HLA in healthy donors. The study, taken as a whole, reports: Later analysis showed most CMV-associated TCR beta chains appearing HLA-restricted. The authors confirmed in vitro that three CMV-associated chains were specific for CMV antigens. Roughly uniform depth of sequencing across donors was assumed in presence/absence analyses.

Primers included in the PCR were 60 Vbeta and 13 Jbeta primers. Method: immunoSEQ multiplex PCR; TCRdb's copy keeps in-frame clones and lacks some. This table has about 64,000 clones, roughly 65% appearing once. Germline V gives CDR1 MRHNA, CDR2 SNTAGT. The CDR3 has 13 residues. Trimming took off 5 bases at V and 4 bases at J, with 11 bases between the two ends. This clone occurred a few times. Its cognate antigen is unknown. The receptor was isolated from a male donor in good health and CMV-seropositive. Sample: PBMCs. The V call is TRBV6-4, the J call TRBJ2-5; D might be TRBD2 (5 bases). The CDR3 loop reads CASSLLEGETQYF. CDR3 bases: TGTGCCAGCAGTCTACTAGAGGGAGAGACCCAGTACTTC.